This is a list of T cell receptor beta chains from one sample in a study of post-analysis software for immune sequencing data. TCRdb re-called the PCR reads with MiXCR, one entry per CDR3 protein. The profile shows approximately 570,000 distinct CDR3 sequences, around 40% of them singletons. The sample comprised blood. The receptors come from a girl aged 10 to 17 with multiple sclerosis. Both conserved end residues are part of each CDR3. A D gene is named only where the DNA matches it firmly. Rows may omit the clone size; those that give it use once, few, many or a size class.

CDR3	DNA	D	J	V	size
CASSFTGADEQYF	TGTGCCAGCAGCTTTACGGGGGCGGACGAGCAGTACTTC	NA	TRBJ2-7	TRBV13	few
CASSQDGGSLEFVNNSPLHF	TGTGCCAGCAGCCAAGATGGGGGGTCCCTTGAGTTCGTCAATAATTCACCCCTCCACTTT	NA	TRBJ1-6	TRBV4-2	NA
CASSLAEWGNGIQYF	TGTGCCAGCAGTTTAGCGGAGTGGGGAAACGGCATTCAGTACTTC	NA	TRBJ2-4	TRBV12-3/TRBV12-4	NA
CAISESMGTQYF	TGTGCCATCAGTGAGTCGATGGGGACCCAGTACTTC	NA	TRBJ2-5	TRBV10-3	NA
CASSLVVGSQETQYF	TGTGCCAGCAGCTTAGTAGTGGGGTCCCAAGAGACCCAGTACTTC	NA	TRBJ2-5	TRBV7-6	NA
CASSRNQPQHF	TGTGCCAGCAGCCGTAATCAGCCCCAGCATTTT	NA	TRBJ1-5	TRBV12-3/TRBV12-4	few
CASSYRLAAYNEQFF	TGTGCCAGCAGTTATCGGCTAGCGGCTTACAATGAGCAGTTCTTC	TRBD2	TRBJ2-1	TRBV6-5	NA
CASSPETGARDDIQYF	TGCGCCAGCAGCCCGGAGACGGGGGCGCGAGACGACATTCAGTACTTC	NA	TRBJ2-4	TRBV4-1	NA
CSARDSPILNTEAFF	TGCAGTGCTAGAGATTCGCCCATTTTGAACACTGAAGCTTTCTTT	NA	TRBJ1-1	TRBV20-1	NA
CASSQEGWEASGTGGETQYF	TGTGCCAGCAGCCAAGAGGGATGGGAAGCTAGCGGGACCGGGGGAGAGACCCAGTACTTC	TRBD2	TRBJ2-5	TRBV3-1	NA
CAAIDDRASPLHF	TGTGCCGCAATTGATGACAGGGCCTCACCCCTCCACTTT	TRBD1	TRBJ1-6	TRBV10-3	NA
CASSLGTGMRDEQYF	TGTGCCAGCAGCTTGGGGACAGGAATGAGGGACGAGCAGTACTTC	TRBD1	TRBJ2-7	TRBV5-6	NA
CASGSSTSAYEQYF	TGTGCCAGCGGATCGTCTACCAGTGCCTACGAGCAGTACTTC	NA	TRBJ2-7	TRBV2	NA
CASSLWYSGGLAKNIQYF	TGTGCCAGCAGCTTGTGGTATAGCGGGGGGCTGGCCAAAAACATTCAGTACTTC	TRBD2	TRBJ2-4	TRBV5-6	few
CASKTGRETQYF	TGTGCCAGTAAGACAGGGAGAGAGACCCAGTACTTC	TRBD1	TRBJ2-5	TRBV6-6	NA
CASRTGTASGYTF	TGTGCCAGCAGGACCGGGACAGCATCTGGCTACACCTTC	TRBD1	TRBJ1-2	TRBV27	few
CASSYSSLAAGNTIYF	TGTGCCAGCAGTTACTCCAGTCTGGCGGCTGGAAACACCATATATTTT	NA	TRBJ1-3	TRBV6-6	NA
CASSARTGLNYGYTF	TGCGCCAGCAGCGCGCGGACAGGGCTAAACTATGGCTACACCTTC	TRBD1	TRBJ1-2	TRBV5-1	few
CASSQGFSSNYGYTF	TGCGCCAGCAGCCAAGGGTTCAGTTCGAACTATGGCTACACCTTC	NA	TRBJ1-2	TRBV4-1	NA
CASSVGPGTGVPYEQYF	TGTGCCAGCAGCGTAGGCCCCGGGACAGGGGTTCCCTACGAGCAGTACTTC	TRBD1	TRBJ2-7	TRBV9	once
CASSTTGGSDGYTF	TGTGCCAGCAGCACCACAGGGGGCTCGGATGGCTACACCTTC	TRBD1	TRBJ1-2	TRBV28	few
CASRPPGGVNIQYF	TGTGCCAGCAGGCCCCCGGGAGGGGTTAACATTCAGTACTTC	TRBD2	TRBJ2-4	TRBV6-5	few
CSARGGSWASSYNEQFF	TGCAGTGCTAGAGGTGGGAGCTGGGCGAGCTCCTACAATGAGCAGTTCTTC	NA	TRBJ2-1	TRBV20-1	NA
CSARPNLGRGPTGANVLTF	TGCAGTGCTAGACCAAATTTGGGCAGGGGGCCCACTGGGGCCAACGTCCTGACTTTC	TRBD1	TRBJ2-6	TRBV20-1	NA
CASSQDINSDREQYF	TGTGCCAGCAGCCAAGACATTAATAGCGACCGCGAGCAGTACTTC	NA	TRBJ2-7	TRBV4-2	few
CASSLSGSGLAGSSYEQYF	TGCGCCAGCAGTCTAAGCGGGAGTGGGCTAGCGGGCTCATCCTACGAGCAGTACTTC	TRBD2	TRBJ2-7	TRBV10-2	few
CASSIGQGRETQYF	TGTGCCAGCAGTATCGGACAGGGCAGGGAGACCCAGTACTTC	TRBD1	TRBJ2-5	TRBV12-3/TRBV12-4	NA
CASSQDTDRFYQETQYF	TGCGCCAGCAGCCAAGATACTGACAGATTTTACCAAGAGACCCAGTACTTC	NA	TRBJ2-5	TRBV4-1	many
CSARQGTGNEQFF	TGCAGTGCCCGACAGGGGACAGGCAATGAGCAGTTCTTC	TRBD1	TRBJ2-1	TRBV20-1	NA
CSVGARGRGEQYF	TGCAGCGTTGGGGCTCGAGGACGTGGGGAGCAGTACTTC	NA	TRBJ2-7	TRBV29-1	once
CASSLGVLRTDTQYF	TGTGCCAGCAGCTTAGGAGTACTTCGCACAGATACGCAGTATTTT	NA	TRBJ2-3	TRBV7-9	NA
CASSYATEAFF	TGTGCCAGCAGTTACGCGACTGAAGCTTTCTTT	NA	TRBJ1-1	TRBV6-6	NA
CASSVGRQPTNEKLFF	TGTGCCAGCAGCGTAGGAAGACAGCCAACTAATGAAAAACTGTTTTTT	NA	TRBJ1-4	TRBV9	NA
CASSTWENYGYTF	TGTGCCAGCAGTACCTGGGAGAACTATGGCTACACCTTC	NA	TRBJ1-2	TRBV12-3/TRBV12-4	few
CASSQRQNTEAFF	TGTGCCAGCAGCCAGAGACAGAACACTGAAGCTTTCTTT	NA	TRBJ1-1	TRBV5-6	NA
CASSKVGVGNQPQHF	TGTGCCAGCAGCAAGGTCGGGGTGGGCAATCAGCCCCAGCATTTT	NA	TRBJ1-5	TRBV6-5	NA
CASSFSGGSGNIQYF	TGTGCCAGCAGCTTTTCAGGGGGCAGTGGAAACATTCAGTACTTC	TRBD1	TRBJ2-4	TRBV7-3	NA
CAISEPDRAGRETQYF	TGTGCCATCAGTGAGCCCGACAGGGCCGGTCGAGAGACCCAGTACTTC	TRBD1	TRBJ2-5	TRBV10-3	few
CASSFQGISEQYF	TGTGCCAGCAGTTTTCAAGGGATTAGCGAGCAGTACTTC	NA	TRBJ2-7	TRBV12-3/TRBV12-4	NA
CAISESMRTGGKEPQHF	TGTGCCATCAGTGAGTCGATGAGGACGGGGGGGAAGGAGCCCCAGCATTTT	NA	TRBJ1-5	TRBV10-3	NA
CASSVEGSLNTEAFF	TGTGCCAGCAGCGTAGAAGGATCCCTGAACACTGAAGCTTTCTTT	NA	TRBJ1-1	TRBV9	NA